These T cell receptor beta chains were read from a single sample in a study of T cell responses to AZD1222 COVID-19 vaccine. The table came from immunoSEQ multiplex PCR; TCRdb's copy has only in-frame clones and leaves some out. This table has under 200,000 clones, 92% appearing once. Specimen: peripheral blood, collected on day 0 of MenACWY control vaccination. The receptors were sampled from an adult in good health. CDR3s include the opening cysteine and the closing phenylalanine or tryptophan. A D gene is named only where the DNA matches it firmly. Clone size is stated in some rows and not others, as once, few, many or a class when expanded.

>.|TRBV11-2|13|TRBJ2-5|.
CASSLGREETQYF
TGTGCCAGCAGCTTGGGAAGGGAAGAGACCCAGTACTTC
>TRBD1|TRBV5-8|14|TRBJ1-5|.
CASSPRQGDQPQHF
TGTGCCAGCAGTCCTAGACAGGGGGATCAGCCCCAGCATTTT
>.|TRBV5-1|14|TRBJ1-1|.
CASSLLHGNTEAFF
TGCGCCAGCAGCCTGCTCCATGGAAACACTGAAGCTTTCTTT
>.|TRBV21-1|17|TRBJ1-6|.
CASSKAGRPRAHSPLHF
TGTGCCAGCAGCAAAGCGGGGCGTCCCCGGGCCCATTCACCCCTCCACTTT
>TRBD1|TRBV30|15|TRBJ1-6|.
CAWSVGQGGNSPLHF
TGTGCCTGGAGTGTCGGACAGGGTGGAAATTCACCCCTCCACTTT
>.|TRBV7-2|15|TRBJ1-6|.
CASSPDVRADSPLHF
TGTGCCAGCAGCCCCGACGTCCGTGCGGATTCACCCCTCCACTTT
>.|TRBV27|14|TRBJ2-1|.
CASSPYQRTNEQFF
TGTGCCAGCAGCCCATACCAGAGAACGAATGAGCAGTTCTTC
>.|TRBV7-9|12|TRBJ1-2|.
CATGGGNYGYTF
TGTGCCACCGGAGGAGGCAACTATGGCTACACCTTC
>.|TRBV21-1|14|TRBJ1-1|.
CASSKRGTNTEAFF
TGTGCCAGCAGCAAAAGAGGCACGAACACTGAAGCTTTCTTT
>TRBD2|TRBV24-1|16|TRBJ2-7|.
CATSEGGLAGAYEQYF
TGTGCCACCAGTGAAGGCGGACTAGCGGGAGCCTACGAGCAGTACTTC
>TRBD2|TRBV7-6|18|TRBJ2-3|.
CASSLLAGGPAGGDTQYF
TGTGCCAGCAGCTTGCTAGCGGGAGGGCCGGCCGGGGGAGATACGCAGTATTTT
>.|TRBV12-2|15|TRBJ2-3|once
CASRLPRDFTDTQYF
TGTGCAAGTCGCTTACCCAGGGACTTCACAGATACGCAGTATTTT
>.|TRBV29-1|8|TRBJ1-1|once
CSASEAFF
TGCAGCGCTTCTGAAGCTTTCTTT
>TRBD1|TRBV7-9|13|TRBJ2-2|.
CAAGQENTGELFF
TGTGCTGCGGGACAGGAGAACACCGGGGAGCTGTTTTTT
>.|TRBV14|17|TRBJ1-2|.
CASSPPEGPGGLMSYTF
TGTGCCAGCAGCCCACCAGAAGGGCCAGGAGGTCTCATGAGCTACACCTTC
>.|TRBV5-1|16|TRBJ2-1|.
CASSPRAGESYNEQFF
TGCGCCAGCAGCCCACGTGCAGGGGAGTCCTACAATGAGCAGTTCTTC
>.|TRBV9|14|TRBJ1-1|.
CASTGGGLGTEAFF
TGTGCCAGTACGGGGGGCGGCCTGGGCACTGAAGCTTTCTTT
>.|TRBV24-1|14|TRBJ2-7|.
CATSDVRSPYEQYF
TGTGCCACCAGTGATGTCAGGTCCCCCTACGAGCAGTACTTC
>TRBD1|TRBV27|14|TRBJ2-7|.
CASSRSQGEGEQYF
TGTGCCAGCAGTCGAAGTCAGGGGGAAGGCGAGCAGTACTTC
>.|TRBV30|12|TRBJ1-2|.
CAWSVDNYGYTF
TGTGCCTGGAGTGTTGACAACTATGGCTACACCTTC
>.|TRBV5-6|12|TRBJ1-2|.
CASSLARGGYTF
TGTGCCAGCAGCTTGGCCAGGGGTGGCTACACCTTC
>.|TRBV6-5|13|TRBJ2-1|.
CASTGTSLGEQFF
TGTGCCAGCACCGGGACTTCCTTAGGAGAGCAGTTCTTC
>.|TRBV11-1|13|TRBJ1-1|.
CASSFSGITEAFF
TGTGCCAGCAGCTTTTCGGGGATCACTGAAGCTTTCTTT
>.|TRBV4-2|14|TRBJ1-5|.
CASSPVGGNQPQHF
TGTGCCAGCAGCCCAGTCGGTGGGAATCAGCCCCAGCATTTT
>TRBD2|TRBV11-3|16|TRBJ2-7|.
CASSFGTSGSIDEQYF
TGTGCCAGCAGCTTCGGGACTAGCGGGAGCATAGACGAGCAGTACTTC
>.|TRBV6-1|16|TRBJ1-5|.
CASSGQPGPIVLPQHF
TGTGCCAGCAGTGGGCAACCGGGCCCAATAGTTCTCCCCCAGCATTTT
>.|TRBV29-1|14|TRBJ1-1|.
CSVELGGRATEAFF
TGCAGCGTTGAATTAGGAGGTCGCGCCACTGAAGCTTTCTTT
>TRBD2|TRBV7-3|13|TRBJ2-1|.
CASSPSSGNEQFF
TGTGCCAGCAGCCCTTCTAGCGGCAATGAGCAGTTCTTC
>.|TRBV6-2/TRBV6-3|13|TRBJ1-2|.
CASSYSRDYGYTF
TGTGCCAGCAGTTATTCACGAGACTATGGCTACACCTTC
>.|TRBV7-6|15|TRBJ1-1|.
CASSLGGSGNTEAFF
TGTGCCAGCAGCTTGGGTGGGAGCGGGAACACTGAAGCTTTCTTT
>.|TRBV18|15|TRBJ1-1|.
CASSPIGVRNTEAFF
TGTGCCAGCTCACCAATAGGGGTTCGGAACACTGAAGCTTTCTTT
>TRBD2|TRBV30|16|TRBJ2-7|.
CAWSAGRGAVTYEQYF
TGTGCCTGGAGTGCCGGGCGGGGGGCGGTAACCTACGAGCAGTACTTC
>.|TRBV18|14|TRBJ2-7|.
CASAPGGTSYEQYF
TGTGCCAGCGCACCGGGCGGCACCTCCTACGAGCAGTACTTC
>.|TRBV7-3|14|TRBJ1-1|.
CASSLTLQGSKAFF
TGTGCCAGCAGCTTAACGCTTCAGGGCAGCAAAGCTTTCTTT
>.|TRBV27|14|TRBJ1-1|.
CASKIGGGGTEAFF
TGTGCCAGCAAAATTGGAGGGGGAGGCACTGAAGCTTTCTTT
>.|TRBV25-1|12|TRBJ2-3|.
CASSPGAGMEYF
TGTGCCAGCTCTCCCGGGGCGGGAATGGAGTATTTT
>.|TRBV15|15|TRBJ2-3|.
CATSSAGDGQDTQYF
TGTGCCACCAGCAGTGCCGGGGACGGCCAAGATACGCAGTATTTT
>TRBD1|TRBV5-6|15|TRBJ2-1|.
CASTTLTGGFTEQFF
TGTGCCAGCACAACGTTGACAGGGGGCTTCACTGAGCAGTTCTTC
>.|TRBV19|16|TRBJ1-5|.
CASSATTQGFGQPQHF
TGTGCCAGTAGTGCCACAACTCAGGGGTTTGGTCAGCCCCAGCATTTT
>.|TRBV3-1/TRBV3-2|16|TRBJ2-1|.
CASSQVGANLYNEQFF
TGTGCCAGCAGCCAAGTAGGGGCTAACCTGTACAATGAGCAGTTCTTC
>.|TRBV18|13|TRBJ1-5|.
CASSPGVDQPQHF
TGTGCCAGCTCACCAGGGGTTGATCAGCCCCAGCATTTT
>TRBD1|TRBV4-1|16|TRBJ2-7|.
CASSQDGTGARYEQYF
TGCGCCAGCAGCCAAGATGGGACAGGGGCCCGATACGAGCAGTACTTC
>.|TRBV6-1|14|TRBJ2-2|.
CASSEAGNPRELFF
TGTGCCAGCAGTGAAGCAGGGAATCCGAGGGAGCTGTTTTTT
>.|TRBV5-8|12|TRBJ1-3|.
CASSGNQNTIYF
TGTGCCAGCAGTGGAAACCAAAACACCATATATTTT
>.|TRBV10-2|13|TRBJ1-3|.
CASSESGGNTIYF
TGCGCCAGCAGTGAGTCGGGTGGAAACACCATATATTTT
>.|TRBV25-1|13|TRBJ1-2|.
CASSEGGNYGYTF
TGTGCCAGCAGTGAAGGGGGAAACTATGGCTACACCTTC
>TRBD2|TRBV9|16|TRBJ2-3|.
CASSPGTSGSTDTQYF
TGTGCCAGCAGCCCGGGGACTAGCGGGAGCACAGATACGCAGTATTTT
>.|TRBV27|14|TRBJ2-7|.
CASSFGGVGREQYF
TGTGCCAGCAGTTTCGGTGGAGTCGGGCGCGAGCAGTACTTC
>.|TRBV20-1|11|TRBJ2-7|.
CSGGGPYEQYF
TGCAGTGGGGGGGGCCCTTACGAGCAGTACTTC
>TRBD1|TRBV5-1|14|TRBJ2-1|once
CASSFDRAYNEQFF
TGCGCCAGCAGCTTCGACAGGGCCTACAATGAGCAGTTCTTC
>TRBD1|TRBV6-5|15|TRBJ1-2|few
CASNYQTGQSYGYTF
TGTGCCAGCAACTATCAGACAGGGCAGAGCTATGGCTACACCTTC
>TRBD1|TRBV30|13|TRBJ1-4|.
CAWSSDRGEKLFF
TGTGCCTGGAGTTCAGACAGGGGTGAAAAACTGTTTTTT
>.|TRBV7-9|14|TRBJ1-6|.
CASSLDNSNSPLHF
TGTGCCAGCAGCCTGGACAATTCGAATTCACCCCTCCACTTT
>TRBD2|TRBV7-3|12|TRBJ2-1|.
CASSLQGGEQFF
TGTGCCAGCAGCTTACAGGGAGGGGAGCAGTTCTTC
>.|TRBV4-2|16|TRBJ1-5|.
CASSQDPDRPNQPQHF
TGTGCCAGCAGCCAAGATCCTGACCGACCGAATCAGCCCCAGCATTTT
>TRBD1|TRBV19|14|TRBJ1-1|once
CASSIQGAPREAFF
TGTGCCAGTAGTATACAGGGGGCTCCCAGAGAAGCTTTCTTT